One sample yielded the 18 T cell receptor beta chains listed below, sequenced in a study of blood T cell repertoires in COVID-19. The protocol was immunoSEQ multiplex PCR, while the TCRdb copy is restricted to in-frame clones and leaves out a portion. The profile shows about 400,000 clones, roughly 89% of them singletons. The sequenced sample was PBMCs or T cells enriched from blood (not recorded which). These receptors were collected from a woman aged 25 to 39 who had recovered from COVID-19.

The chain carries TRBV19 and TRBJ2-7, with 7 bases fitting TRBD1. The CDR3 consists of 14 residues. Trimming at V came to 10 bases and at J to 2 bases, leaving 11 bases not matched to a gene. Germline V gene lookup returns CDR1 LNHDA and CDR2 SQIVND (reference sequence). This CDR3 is CATKRGTGAYEQYF. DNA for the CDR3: TGTGCCACTAAAAGGGGTACAGGGGCCTACGAGCAGTACTTC.

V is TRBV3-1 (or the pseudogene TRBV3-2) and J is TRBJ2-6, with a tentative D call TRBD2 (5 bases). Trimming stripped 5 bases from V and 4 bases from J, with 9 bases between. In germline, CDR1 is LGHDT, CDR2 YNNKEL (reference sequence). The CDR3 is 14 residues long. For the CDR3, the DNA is TGTGCCAGCAGCGGAGGCCTCGGGGCCAACGTCCTGACTTTC. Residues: CASSGGLGANVLTF.

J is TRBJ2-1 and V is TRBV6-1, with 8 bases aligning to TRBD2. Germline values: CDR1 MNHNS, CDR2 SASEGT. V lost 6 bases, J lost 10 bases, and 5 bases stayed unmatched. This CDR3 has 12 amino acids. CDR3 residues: CASRHGGAEQFF. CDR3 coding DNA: TGTGCCAGCAGACACGGGGGGGCAGAGCAGTTCTTC.

This CDR3 reads CASSQPRTGVDEQYF. The CDR3 nucleotides are TGTGCCAGCAGCCAACCAAGGACAGGGGTCGACGAGCAGTACTTC. V usage is TRBV3-1 (or the pseudogene TRBV3-2) and J usage is TRBJ2-7; 9 bases map to TRBD1. This CDR3 has 15 residues. Germline CDR1 LGHDT, CDR2 YNNKEL (reference sequence). V shed 2 bases, J shed 5 bases, and the junction held 7 bases outside the gene matches.

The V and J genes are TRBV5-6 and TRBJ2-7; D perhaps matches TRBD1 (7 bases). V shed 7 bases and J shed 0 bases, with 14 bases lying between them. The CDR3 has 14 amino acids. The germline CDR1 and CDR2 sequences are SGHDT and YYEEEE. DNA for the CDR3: TGTGCCAGCGTTTCAGGGGGGTACTCCTACGAGCAGTACTTC. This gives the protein CASVSGGYSYEQYF.

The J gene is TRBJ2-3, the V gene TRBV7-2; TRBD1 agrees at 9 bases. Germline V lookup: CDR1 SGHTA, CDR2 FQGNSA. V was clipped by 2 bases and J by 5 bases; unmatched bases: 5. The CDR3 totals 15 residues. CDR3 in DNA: TGTGCCAGCAGCTTAAGGGACAGGGTCATAGATACGCAGTATTTT. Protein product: CASSLRDRVIDTQYF. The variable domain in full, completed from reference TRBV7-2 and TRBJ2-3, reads GAGVSQSPSNKVTEKGKDVELRCDPISGHTALYWYRQSLGQGLEFLIYFQGNSAPDKSGLPSDRFSAERTGGSVSTLTIQRTQQEDSAVYLCASSLRDRVIDTQYFGPGTRLTVL.

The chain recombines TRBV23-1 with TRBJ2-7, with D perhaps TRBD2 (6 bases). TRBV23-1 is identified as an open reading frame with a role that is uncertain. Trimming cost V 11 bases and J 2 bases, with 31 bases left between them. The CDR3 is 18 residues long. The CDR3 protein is CACRETGNAGTDPYEQYF. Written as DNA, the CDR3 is TGCGCCTGCCGGGAGACGGGGAATGCCGGGACTGATCCCTACGAGCAGTACTTC.

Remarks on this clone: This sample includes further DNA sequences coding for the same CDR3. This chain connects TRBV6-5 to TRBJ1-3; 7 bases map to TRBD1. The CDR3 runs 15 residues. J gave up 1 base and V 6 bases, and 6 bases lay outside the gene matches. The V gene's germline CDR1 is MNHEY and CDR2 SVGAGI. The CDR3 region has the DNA TGTGCCAGCAGCAGACAGGGAACTTCTGGAAACACCATATATTTT. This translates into CASSRQGTSGNTIYF.

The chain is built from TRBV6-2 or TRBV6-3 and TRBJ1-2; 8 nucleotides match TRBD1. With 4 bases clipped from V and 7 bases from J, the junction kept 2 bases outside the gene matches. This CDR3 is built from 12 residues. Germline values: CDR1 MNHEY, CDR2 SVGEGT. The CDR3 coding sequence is TGTGCCAGCAGTTTTGGGACAGGTGGCTACACCTTC. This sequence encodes CASSFGTGGYTF.

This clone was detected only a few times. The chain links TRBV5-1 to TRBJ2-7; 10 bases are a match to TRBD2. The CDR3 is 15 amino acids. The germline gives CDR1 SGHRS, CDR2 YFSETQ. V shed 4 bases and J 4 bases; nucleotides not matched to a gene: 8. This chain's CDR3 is CASSRLAGVGYEQYF. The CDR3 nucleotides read TGCGCCAGCAGCCGGCTAGCGGGAGTTGGGTACGAGCAGTACTTC.

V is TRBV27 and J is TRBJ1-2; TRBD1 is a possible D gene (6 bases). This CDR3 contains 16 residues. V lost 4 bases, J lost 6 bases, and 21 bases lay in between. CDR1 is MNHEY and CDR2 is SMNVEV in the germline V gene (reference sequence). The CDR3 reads CASSYLSRGGYHGYTF. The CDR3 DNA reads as TGTGCCAGCAGTTATCTCAGCAGGGGAGGGTACCATGGCTACACCTTC.

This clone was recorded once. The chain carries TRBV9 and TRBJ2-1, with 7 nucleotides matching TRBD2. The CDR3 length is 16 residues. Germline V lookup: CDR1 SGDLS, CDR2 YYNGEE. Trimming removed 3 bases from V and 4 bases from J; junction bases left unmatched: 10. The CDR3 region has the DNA TGTGCCAGCAGCGGACTGATGGCGGGAGAATACAATGAGCAGTTCTTC. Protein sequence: CASSGLMAGEYNEQFF. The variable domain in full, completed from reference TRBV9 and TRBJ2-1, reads DSGVTQTPKHLITATGQRVTLRCSPRSGDLSVYWYQQSLDQGLQFLIQYYNGEERAKGNILERFSAQQFPDLHSELNLSSLELGDSALYFCASSGLMAGEYNEQFFGPGTRLTVL.

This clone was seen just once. CDR3 loop: CASSWETLKDSGNTIYF. For the CDR3, the DNA is TGTGCCAGCAGCTGGGAGACGCTAAAAGACTCTGGAAACACCATATATTTT. The V call is TRBV28, the J call TRBJ1-3; D uncertain. V was cut by 6 bases and J by 0 bases, with 18 bases left in between. The CDR3 extends over 17 amino acids. CDR1 is MDHEN and CDR2 is SYDVKM in the germline V gene.

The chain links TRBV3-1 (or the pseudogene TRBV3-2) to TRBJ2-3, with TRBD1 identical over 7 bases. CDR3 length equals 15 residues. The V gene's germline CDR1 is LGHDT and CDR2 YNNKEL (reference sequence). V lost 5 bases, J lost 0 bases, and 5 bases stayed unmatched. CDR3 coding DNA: TGTGCCAGCAGCAGACAGGGCCCGAGCACAGATACGCAGTATTTT. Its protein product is CASSRQGPSTDTQYF.

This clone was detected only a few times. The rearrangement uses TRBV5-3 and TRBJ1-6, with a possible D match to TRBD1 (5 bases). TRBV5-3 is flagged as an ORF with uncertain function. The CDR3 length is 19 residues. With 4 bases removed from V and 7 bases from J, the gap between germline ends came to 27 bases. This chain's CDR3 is CARSTSGHTNNIGNSPLHF. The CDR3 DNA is TGTGCCAGAAGCACTTCCGGACACACTAATAATATTGGGAATTCACCCCTCCACTTT.

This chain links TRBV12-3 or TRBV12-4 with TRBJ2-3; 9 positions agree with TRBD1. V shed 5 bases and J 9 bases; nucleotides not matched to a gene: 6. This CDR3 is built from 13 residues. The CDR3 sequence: CASSGTGRITQYF. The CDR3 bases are TGTGCCAGCAGTGGGACAGGGCGAATCACGCAGTATTTT.

The CDR3 region is CASSFLSPTGFLINEQFF. The CDR3, as DNA: TGTGCCAGCAGTTTCTTATCCCCGACAGGGTTCTTGATTAATGAGCAGTTCTTC. The genes are TRBV27 and TRBJ2-1, with 7 bases matching TRBD1. Looked up from germline, CDR1 is MNHEY and CDR2 is SMNVEV (reference sequence). The V and J ends lost 3 bases and 7 bases, in that order; junction bases with no gene match: 18. The CDR3 sequence is 18 residues long.

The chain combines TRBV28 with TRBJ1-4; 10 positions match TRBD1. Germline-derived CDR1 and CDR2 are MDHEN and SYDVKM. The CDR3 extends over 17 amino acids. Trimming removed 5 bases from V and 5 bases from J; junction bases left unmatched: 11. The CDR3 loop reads CASSPIGSDRGNEKLFF. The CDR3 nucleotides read TGTGCCAGCAGTCCTATCGGATCGGACAGGGGGAATGAAAAACTGTTTTTT.